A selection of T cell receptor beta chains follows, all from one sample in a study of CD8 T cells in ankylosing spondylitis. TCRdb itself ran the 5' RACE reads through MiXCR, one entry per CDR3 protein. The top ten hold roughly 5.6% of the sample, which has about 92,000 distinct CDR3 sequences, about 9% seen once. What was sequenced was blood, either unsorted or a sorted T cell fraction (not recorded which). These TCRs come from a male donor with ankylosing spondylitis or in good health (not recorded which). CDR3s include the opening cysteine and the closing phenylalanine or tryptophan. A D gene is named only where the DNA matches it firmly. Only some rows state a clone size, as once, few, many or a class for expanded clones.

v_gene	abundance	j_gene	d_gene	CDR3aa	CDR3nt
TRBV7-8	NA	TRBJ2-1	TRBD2	CASSGLAGENYNEQFF	TGTGCCAGCAGCGGGCTAGCGGGGGAAAACTACAATGAGCAGTTCTTC
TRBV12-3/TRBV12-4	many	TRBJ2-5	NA	CASSLLRGETQYF	TGTGCCAGCAGTTTATTAAGGGGGGAGACCCAGTACTTC
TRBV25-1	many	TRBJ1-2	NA	CASSAHAGSGGYTF	TGTGCCAGCAGTGCCCACGCGGGGAGCGGTGGCTACACCTTC
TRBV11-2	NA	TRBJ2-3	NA	CTSILRGTRTDTQYF	TGTACCAGCATCTTACGGGGGACCCGCACAGATACGCAGTATTTT
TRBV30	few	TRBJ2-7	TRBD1	CAWDAGQVPYEQYF	TGTGCCTGGGACGCGGGACAGGTCCCCTACGAGCAGTACTTC
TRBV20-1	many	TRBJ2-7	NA	CSCLRGGDEQYF	TGCAGTTGTCTAAGGGGGGGAGACGAGCAGTACTTC
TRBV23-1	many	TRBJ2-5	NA	CASTGRSNQETQYF	TGCGCCAGCACCGGCAGGTCCAACCAAGAGACCCAGTACTTC
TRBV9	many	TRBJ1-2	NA	CASSAAINYGYTF	TGTGCCAGCAGCGCCGCGATAAACTATGGCTACACCTTC
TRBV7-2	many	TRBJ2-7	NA	CASSPYVSYEQYF	TGTGCCAGCAGCCCATACGTCTCCTACGAGCAGTACTTC
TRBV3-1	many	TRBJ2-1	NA	CASSQDPRNGGYNEQFF	TGTGCCAGCAGCCAAGATCCCCGGAACGGGGGCTACAATGAGCAGTTCTTC
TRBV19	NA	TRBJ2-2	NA	CASSQRNTGELFF	TGTGCCAGTAGTCAGAGGAACACCGGGGAGCTGTTTTTT
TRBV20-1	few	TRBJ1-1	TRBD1	CSAQDVRQGVNTEAFF	TGCAGTGCTCAGGATGTAAGACAGGGAGTGAACACTGAAGCTTTCTTT
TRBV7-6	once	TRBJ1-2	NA	CASSSAPAGLMLPGYTF	TGTGCCAGCAGCTCCGCCCCGGCAGGGCTTATGCTCCCTGGCTACACCTTC
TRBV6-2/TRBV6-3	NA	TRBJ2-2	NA	CASRIARLVTGELFF	TGTGCCAGCAGAATTGCGAGACTGGTTACCGGGGAGCTGTTTTTT
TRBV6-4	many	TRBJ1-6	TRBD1	CASRPDRGTNSPLHF	TGTGCCAGCAGACCAGACAGGGGAACGAATTCACCCCTCCACTTT
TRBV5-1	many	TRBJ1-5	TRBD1	CASSPGQGAKGASQPQHF	TGCGCCAGCAGCCCAGGACAGGGGGCTAAGGGTGCGAGTCAGCCCCAGCATTTT
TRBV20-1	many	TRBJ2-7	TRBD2	CSAPPAGGGEQYF	TGCAGTGCTCCCCCAGCGGGGGGGGGCGAGCAGTACTTC
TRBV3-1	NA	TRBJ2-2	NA	CASSQGAGDTGELFF	TGTGCCAGCAGCCAAGGGGCAGGGGACACCGGGGAGCTGTTTTTT
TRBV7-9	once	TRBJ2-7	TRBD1	CASSQRQGNSYEQYF	TGTGCCAGCAGCCAAAGACAGGGTAACTCCTACGAGCAGTACTTC
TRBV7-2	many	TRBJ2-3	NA	CASSLGKGLTDTQYF	TGTGCCAGCAGCCTCGGGAAGGGCCTCACAGATACGCAGTATTTT
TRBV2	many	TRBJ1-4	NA	CASSINEKLFF	TGTGCCAGCAGCATTAATGAAAAACTGTTTTTT
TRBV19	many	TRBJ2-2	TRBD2	CASKPSGVTGELFF	TGTGCCAGTAAACCTAGCGGGGTCACCGGGGAGCTGTTTTTT
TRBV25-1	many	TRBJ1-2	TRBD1	CASSEYQLGTGGRVTYGYTF	TGTGCCAGCAGTGAATATCAACTCGGGACAGGGGGTCGGGTGACCTATGGCTACACCTTC
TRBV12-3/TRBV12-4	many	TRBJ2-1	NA	CASSVHNEQFF	TGTGCCAGCAGTGTCCACAATGAGCAGTTCTTC
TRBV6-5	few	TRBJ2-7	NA	CASRDYQDEQYF	TGTGCCAGCAGAGACTATCAGGACGAGCAGTACTTC
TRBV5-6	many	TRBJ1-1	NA	CASSPKRMNLNTEAFF	TGTGCCAGCAGCCCGAAACGAATGAATTTGAACACTGAAGCTTTCTTT
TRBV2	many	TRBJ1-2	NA	CASTDRAYGYTF	TGTGCCAGCACCGACAGAGCCTATGGCTACACCTTC
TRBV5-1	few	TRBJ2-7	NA	CASSLGEAGLSHEQYF	TGCGCCAGCAGCTTGGGGGAGGCGGGGTTGAGCCACGAGCAGTACTTC
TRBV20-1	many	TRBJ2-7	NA	CSAGHPGLYEQYF	TGCAGTGCTGGGCACCCGGGGCTCTACGAGCAGTACTTC
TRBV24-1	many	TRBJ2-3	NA	CATSEYGRESTDTQYF	TGTGCCACCAGTGAATACGGACGGGAGAGCACAGATACGCAGTATTTT
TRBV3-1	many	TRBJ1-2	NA	CASSQDLRVRGYTF	TGTGCCAGCAGCCAAGATCTCCGGGTCCGAGGCTACACCTTC
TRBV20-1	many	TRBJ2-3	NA	CSARVPAENPTDTQYF	TGCAGTGCTAGAGTCCCTGCGGAGAATCCCACAGATACGCAGTATTTT
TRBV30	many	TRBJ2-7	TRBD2	CATWSGGAGEQYF	TGTGCTACGTGGAGCGGGGGGGCCGGCGAGCAGTACTTC
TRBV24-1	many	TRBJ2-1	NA	CATSDFEQLKQFF	TGTGCCACCAGTGATTTCGAGCAGCTAAAGCAGTTCTTC
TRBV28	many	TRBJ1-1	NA	CASSSGGTWPDSEAFF	TGTGCCAGCAGTTCGGGGGGGACCTGGCCCGATTCTGAAGCTTTCTTT
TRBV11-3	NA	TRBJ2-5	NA	CASSSRSGQETQYF	TGTGCCAGCAGCTCCCGCAGTGGGCAAGAGACCCAGTACTTC
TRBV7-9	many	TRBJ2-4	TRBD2	CASSLGAGVTKNIQYF	TGTGCCAGCAGCTTAGGTGCGGGGGTTACCAAAAACATTCAGTACTTC
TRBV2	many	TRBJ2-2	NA	CASSRGIADTGELFF	TGTGCCAGCAGCAGAGGGATCGCGGACACCGGGGAGCTGTTTTTT
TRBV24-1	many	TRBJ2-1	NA	CATSDFQASYNEQFF	TGTGCCACCAGTGATTTCCAGGCCTCCTACAATGAGCAGTTCTTC
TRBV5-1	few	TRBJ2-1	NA	CASSLEVDEQFF	TGCGCCAGCAGCTTGGAGGTGGATGAGCAGTTCTTC
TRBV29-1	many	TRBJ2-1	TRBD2	CSVNLSGRGNEQFF	TGCAGCGTAAACCTATCAGGGAGGGGCAATGAGCAGTTCTTC
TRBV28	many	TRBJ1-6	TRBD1	CASRTSGTGASPLHF	TGTGCCAGCAGAACGTCCGGGACAGGGGCCTCACCCCTCCACTTT
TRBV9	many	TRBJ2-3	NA	CASSDRGTQYF	TGTGCCAGCAGCGATCGCGGTACGCAGTATTTT
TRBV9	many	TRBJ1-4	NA	CASSVGNEKLFF	TGTGCCAGCAGCGTAGGGAATGAAAAACTGTTTTTT
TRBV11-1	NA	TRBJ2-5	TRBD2	CASSLASGGFPNQETQYF	TGTGCCAGCAGCTTAGCGTCGGGAGGGTTCCCCAATCAAGAGACCCAGTACTTC
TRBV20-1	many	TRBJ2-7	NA	CSAFRPADEQYF	TGCAGTGCCTTTAGGCCAGCCGACGAGCAGTACTTC
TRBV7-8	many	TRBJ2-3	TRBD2	CASSLELAGITDTQYF	TGTGCCAGCAGCTTAGAACTAGCGGGAATCACAGATACGCAGTATTTT